This T cell receptor beta chain was found in a study of Ad26.COV2.S vaccination and SARS-CoV-2 variants (dated by TCRdb to the early 2020s). The study in broad terms: Vaccine-arm donors were drawn from COV1001, a multicentre, randomized, double-blind, placebo-controlled phase I-IIa trial of Ad26.COV2.S in healthy adults. Ad26.COV2.S was administered intramuscularly at 5 x 10^10 or 1 x 10^11 viral particles, either as a single shot or as two shots given 56 days apart. TCRbeta repertoire sequencing was used to assess the specificity and breadth of SARS-CoV-2-reactive T cell receptors after Ad26.COV2.S vaccination. The TCR-sequenced set comprised about 30 samples: some 20 Ad26.COV2.S vaccine recipients, 5 placebo recipients and 8 SARS-CoV-2 convalescent individuals. Participants in the trial were split at random into five groups of five each, receiving low-dose or high-dose Ad26.COV2.S once or twice, or else placebo on both occasions. Throughout the experiments and outcome assessment, investigators stayed blinded to trial group allocation. What the work shows at the level of the full study, not this receptor alone: Comparing responses between vaccine doses or regimens was not something the study was powered to do. Non-spike TCR breadth was comparable between vaccine and placebo recipients, consistent with the vaccine containing only spike. After vaccination, spike-specific CD8+ and CD4+ T cell responses were reported to show substantial breadth. Compared with placebo recipients, Ad26.COV2.S recipients showed higher spike-specific TCR breadth (P = 0.0014). According to the authors, total T cell responses may have been underestimated by the TCR breadth and depth analyses.

A note on this clone: This clone's antigen is unknown. No base quality information exists; no much larger clone differs at one position.

The sample's treatment or condition label, decoded: 19 received Ad26.COV2.S at low or high dose, single or two shots; several received placebo; per-sample allocation not given. Repertoires of vaccine and placebo recipients were sequenced from samples taken on day 63 after the first injection. In Cohort 1b, some 25 adults aged 18-55 years were enrolled at a single site in Boston, USA, between 29 July and 7 August 2020. Ad26.COV2.S was a replication-incompetent adenovirus type 26 vector expressing a prefusion-stabilized SARS-CoV-2 spike protein from the original Wuhan strain. The immunoSEQ Assay was the method used to sequence TCRbeta CDR3 regions. After extraction, genomic DNA underwent amplification by bias-controlled multiplex PCR, followed by high-throughput sequencing. Per the source publication's procedure: Collapsing and filtering of sequences were performed to quantify the absolute abundance of each unique TCRbeta CDR3 region. T cell fraction was estimated by normalizing TCRbeta template counts to usable DNA, which was measured by amplifying reference genes present in all nucleated cells. Repertoire TCRs were annotated as SARS-CoV-2-specific when V gene, CDR3 amino acid sequence and J gene were exactly matched to a known reactive TCR set. The reference SARS-CoV-2 TCR set was derived from MIRA and filtered for enrichment in COVID-19-positive ImmuneCODE repertoires, a step that removed public or cross-reactive TCRs. Drawing on the MIRA antigens, annotated TCRs were analysed further at the level of specific ORF or position within ORF. Breadth was defined as the number of annotated unique rearrangements divided by the total number of unique productive rearrangements, and depth was defined as the summed frequency of the annotated unique rearrangements. Two-sided Wilcoxon rank-sum tests were used to compare TCR breadth between groups. The table comes from immuneACCESS by way of TCRdb, which keeps in-frame sequences with V and J called. Part of the clones is missing from these tables; in studies checked, under half for an unresolved V gene and the rest for unknown reasons. V and J calls and clone size are given by that table; D and trimming were obtained from the DNA. This sample gives roughly 400,000 clones in total; about 89% of them show up just once. Clones ranked in the top ten supply around 2% of the sample.

A distance of 9 bases separates the germline ends of V and J, which lose 5 bases and 2 bases respectively. Counted from cysteine to phenylalanine, this CDR3 has 13 amino acids. CDR3 DNA is the only sequence kept; it has 39 bases, read in frame from the first base. Per the germline V gene (reference sequence), LNHDA is the CDR1 and SQIVND is the CDR2. Source: peripheral blood, taken in a trial of Ad26.COV2.S vaccine versus placebo. This clonotype was sampled from a person aged 18-65 years who received the Ad26.COV2.S COVID-19 vaccine or a placebo. This receptor chain uses TRBV19 and TRBJ1-2; no D segment can be confidently identified. The CDR3 region: CASSSGRNYGYTF. At the DNA level, the sequence is TGTGCCAGTAGTTCGGGGAGAAACTATGGCTACACCTTC. Here the CDR3 is joined to the reference TRBV19 and TRBJ1-2 genes, and the full variable domain is: DGGITQSPKYLFRKEGQNVTLSCEQNLNHDAMYWYRQDPGQGLRLIYYSQIVNDFQKGDIAEGYSVSREKKESFPLTVTSAQKNPTAFYLCASSSGRNYGYTFGSGTRLTVV.